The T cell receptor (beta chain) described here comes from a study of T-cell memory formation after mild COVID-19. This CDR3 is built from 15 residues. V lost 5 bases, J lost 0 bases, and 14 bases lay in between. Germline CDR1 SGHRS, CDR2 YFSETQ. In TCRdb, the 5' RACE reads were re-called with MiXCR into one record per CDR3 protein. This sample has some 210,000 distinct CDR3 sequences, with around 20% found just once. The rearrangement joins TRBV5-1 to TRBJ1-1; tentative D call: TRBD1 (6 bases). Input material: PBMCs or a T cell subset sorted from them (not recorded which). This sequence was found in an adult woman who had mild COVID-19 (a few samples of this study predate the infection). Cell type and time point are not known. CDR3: CASRQRTGLNTEAFF. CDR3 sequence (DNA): TGCGCCAGCAGGCAGCGAACAGGGTTGAACACTGAAGCTTTCTTT.